This T cell receptor beta chain was profiled in a study of blood T cell repertoires in COVID-19. Across the whole study: There were acute and convalescent COVID-19 samples, and they came from the United States, Italy and Spain. T cells, B-cell-depleted T cells, or PBMCs supplied cDNA or gDNA.

The table came from immunoSEQ multiplex PCR; TCRdb's copy has only in-frame clones and leaves some out. The table records approximately 55,000 clones, more than 70% of them present only once. Germline V gives CDR1 MRHNA, CDR2 SNTAGT. This CDR3 is built from 13 residues. J gave up 4 bases and V 6 bases, and 5 bases lay outside the gene matches. Recruited during active infection, patients (from Seattle) were subsequently followed longitudinally. Sequencing was done on a sample of peripheral blood. This TCR was sampled from a man aged 25 to 40 with COVID-19, enrolled during active disease. The V gene is TRBV6-4, the J gene TRBJ1-2; 7 nucleotides agree with TRBD1. Here the CDR3 reads CASRGGGLYGYTF. The CDR3 DNA reads TGTGCCAGCAGAGGAGGGGGCCTCTATGGCTACACCTTC.